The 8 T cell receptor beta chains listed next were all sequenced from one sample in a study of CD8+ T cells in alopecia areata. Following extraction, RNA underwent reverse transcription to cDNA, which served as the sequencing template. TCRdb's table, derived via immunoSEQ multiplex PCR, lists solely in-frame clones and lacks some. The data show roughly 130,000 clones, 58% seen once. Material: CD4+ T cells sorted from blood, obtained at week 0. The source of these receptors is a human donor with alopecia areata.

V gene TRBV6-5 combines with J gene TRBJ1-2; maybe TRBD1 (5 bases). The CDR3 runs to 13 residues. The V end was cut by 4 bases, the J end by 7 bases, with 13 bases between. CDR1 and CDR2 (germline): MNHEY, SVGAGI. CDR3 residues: CASSLTGAGGYTF. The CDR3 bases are TGTGCCAGCAGTTTAACCGGGGCAGGTGGCTACACCTTC.

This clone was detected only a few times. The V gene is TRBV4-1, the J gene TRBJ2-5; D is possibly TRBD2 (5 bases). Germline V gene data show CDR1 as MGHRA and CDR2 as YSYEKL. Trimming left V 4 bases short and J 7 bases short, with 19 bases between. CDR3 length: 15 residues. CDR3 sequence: CASSPSTPSGGTQYF. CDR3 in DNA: TGCGCCAGCAGCCCCTCTACTCCGAGCGGAGGGACCCAGTACTTC.

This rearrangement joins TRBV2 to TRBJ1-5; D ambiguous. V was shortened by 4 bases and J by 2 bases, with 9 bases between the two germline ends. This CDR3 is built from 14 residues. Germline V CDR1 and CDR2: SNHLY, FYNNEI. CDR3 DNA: TGTGCCAGCAGTGGGAACGGTGGCAATCAGCCCCAGCATTTT. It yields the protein CASSGNGGNQPQHF. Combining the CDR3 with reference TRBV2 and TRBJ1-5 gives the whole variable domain EPEVTQTPSHQVTQMGQEVILRCVPISNHLYFYWYRQILGQKVEFLVSFYNNEISEKSEIFDDQFSVERPDGSNFTLKIRSTKLEDSAMYFCASSGNGGNQPQHFGDGTRLSIL.

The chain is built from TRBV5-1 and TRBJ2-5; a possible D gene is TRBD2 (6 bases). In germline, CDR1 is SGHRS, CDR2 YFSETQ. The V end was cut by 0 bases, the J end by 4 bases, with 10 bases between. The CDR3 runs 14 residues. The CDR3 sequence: CASSLAVGGETQYF. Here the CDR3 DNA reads TGCGCCAGCAGCTTGGCGGTCGGGGGAGAGACCCAGTACTTC.

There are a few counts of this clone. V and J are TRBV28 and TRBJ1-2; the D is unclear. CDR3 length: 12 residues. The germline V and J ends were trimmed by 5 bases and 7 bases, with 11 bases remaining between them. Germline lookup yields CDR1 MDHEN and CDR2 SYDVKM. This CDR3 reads CASSISRGGYTF. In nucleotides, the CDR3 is TGTGCCAGCAGTATTTCTCGAGGTGGCTACACCTTC.

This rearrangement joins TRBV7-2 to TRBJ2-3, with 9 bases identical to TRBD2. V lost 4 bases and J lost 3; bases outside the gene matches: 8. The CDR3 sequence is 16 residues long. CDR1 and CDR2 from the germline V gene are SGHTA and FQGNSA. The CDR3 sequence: CASSSQRGVWTDTQYF. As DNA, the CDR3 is TGTGCCAGCAGCTCCCAGCGGGGGGTTTGGACAGATACGCAGTATTTT. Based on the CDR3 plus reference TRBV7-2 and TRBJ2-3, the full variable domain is GAGVSQSPSNKVTEKGKDVELRCDPISGHTALYWYRQSLGQGLEFLIYFQGNSAPDKSGLPSDRFSAERTGGSVSTLTIQRTQQEDSAVYLCASSSQRGVWTDTQYFGPGTRLTVL.

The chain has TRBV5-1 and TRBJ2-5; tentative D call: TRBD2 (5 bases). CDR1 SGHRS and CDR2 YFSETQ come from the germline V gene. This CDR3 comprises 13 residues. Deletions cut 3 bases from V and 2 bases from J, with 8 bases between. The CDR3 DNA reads TGCGCCAGCAGCTCCGGGGATCAAGAGACCCAGTACTTC. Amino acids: CASSSGDQETQYF.

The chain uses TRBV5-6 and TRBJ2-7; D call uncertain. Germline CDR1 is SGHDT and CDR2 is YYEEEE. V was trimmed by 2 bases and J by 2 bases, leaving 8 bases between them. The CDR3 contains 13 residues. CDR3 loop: CASSLDGPYEQYF. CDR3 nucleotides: TGTGCCAGCAGCTTAGACGGACCCTACGAGCAGTACTTC.